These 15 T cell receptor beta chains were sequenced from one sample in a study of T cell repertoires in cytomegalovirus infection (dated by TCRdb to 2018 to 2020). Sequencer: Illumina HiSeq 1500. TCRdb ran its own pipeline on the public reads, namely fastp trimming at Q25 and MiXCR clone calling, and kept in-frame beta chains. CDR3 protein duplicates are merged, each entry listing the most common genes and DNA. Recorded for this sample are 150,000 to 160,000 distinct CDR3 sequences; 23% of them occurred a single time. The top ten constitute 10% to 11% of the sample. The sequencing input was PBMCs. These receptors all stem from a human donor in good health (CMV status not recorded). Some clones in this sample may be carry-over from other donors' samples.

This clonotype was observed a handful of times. The CDR3 nucleotides read TGTGCCAGCAGCCAGATGACTGGGGCCAACGTCCTGACTTTC. Translated, it gives CASSQMTGANVLTF. This chain links TRBV7-6 with TRBJ2-6, with D unclear. Deletions cut 5 bases from V and 2 bases from J, with 7 bases between. The CDR3 spans 14 residues. Germline V gene data show CDR1 as SGHVS and CDR2 as FNYEAQ.

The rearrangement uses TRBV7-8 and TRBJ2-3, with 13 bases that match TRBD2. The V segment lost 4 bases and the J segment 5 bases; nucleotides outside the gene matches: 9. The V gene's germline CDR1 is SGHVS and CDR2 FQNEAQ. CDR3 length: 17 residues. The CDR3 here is CASSSRTSGGAIDTQYF. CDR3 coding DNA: TGTGCCAGCAGCTCTCGAACTAGCGGGGGGGCTATAGATACGCAGTATTTT.

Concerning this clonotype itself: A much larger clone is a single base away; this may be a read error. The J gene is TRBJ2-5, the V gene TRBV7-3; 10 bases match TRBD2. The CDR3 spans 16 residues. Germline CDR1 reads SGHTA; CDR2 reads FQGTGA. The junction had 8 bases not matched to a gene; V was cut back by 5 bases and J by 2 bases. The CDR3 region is CASSRASGGPQETQYF. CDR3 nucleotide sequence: TGTGCCAGCAGCCGAGCTAGCGGGGGCCCTCAAGAGACCCAGTACTTC.

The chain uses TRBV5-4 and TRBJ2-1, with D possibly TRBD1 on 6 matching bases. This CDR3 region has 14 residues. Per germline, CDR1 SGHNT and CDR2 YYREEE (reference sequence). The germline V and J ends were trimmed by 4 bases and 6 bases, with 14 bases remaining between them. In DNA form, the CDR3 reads TGTGCCAGCAGCACCGGGACACCTCCCAATGAGCAGTTCTTC. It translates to CASSTGTPPNEQFF.

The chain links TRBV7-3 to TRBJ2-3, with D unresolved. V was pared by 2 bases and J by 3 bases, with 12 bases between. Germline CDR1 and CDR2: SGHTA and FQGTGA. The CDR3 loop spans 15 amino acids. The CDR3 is CASSLFGSRTDTQYF. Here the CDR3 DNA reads TGTGCCAGCAGCTTATTTGGATCCAGGACAGATACGCAGTATTTT. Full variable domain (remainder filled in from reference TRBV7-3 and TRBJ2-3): GAGVSQTPSNKVTEKGKYVELRCDPISGHTALYWYRQSLGQGPEFLIYFQGTGAADDSGLPNDRFFAVRPEGSVSTLKIQRTERGDSAVYLCASSLFGSRTDTQYFGPGTRLTVL.

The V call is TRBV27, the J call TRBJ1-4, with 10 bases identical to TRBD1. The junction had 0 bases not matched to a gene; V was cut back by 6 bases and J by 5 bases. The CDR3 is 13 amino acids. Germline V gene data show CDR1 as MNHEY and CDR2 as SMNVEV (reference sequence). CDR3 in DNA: TGTGCCAGCAGGGACAGGGGGAATGAAAAACTGTTTTTT. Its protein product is CASRDRGNEKLFF.

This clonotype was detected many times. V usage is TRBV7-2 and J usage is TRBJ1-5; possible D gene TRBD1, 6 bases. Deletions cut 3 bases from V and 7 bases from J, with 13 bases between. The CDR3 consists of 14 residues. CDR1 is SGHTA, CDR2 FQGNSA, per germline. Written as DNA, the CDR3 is TGTGCCAGCAGCTTTAAGGAGGGGGACCAGCCCCAGCATTTT. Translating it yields CASSFKEGDQPQHF. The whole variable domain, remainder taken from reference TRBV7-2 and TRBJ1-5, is GAGVSQSPSNKVTEKGKDVELRCDPISGHTALYWYRQSLGQGLEFLIYFQGNSAPDKSGLPSDRFSAERTGGSVSTLTIQRTQQEDSAVYLCASSFKEGDQPQHFGDGTRLSIL.

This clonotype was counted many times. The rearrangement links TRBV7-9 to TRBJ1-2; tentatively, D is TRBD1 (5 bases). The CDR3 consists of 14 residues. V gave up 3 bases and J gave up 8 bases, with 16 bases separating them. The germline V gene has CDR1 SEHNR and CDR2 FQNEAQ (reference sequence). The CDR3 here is CASSLWDGPGGYTF. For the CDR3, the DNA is TGTGCCAGCAGCTTGTGGGACGGACCAGGGGGCTACACCTTC.

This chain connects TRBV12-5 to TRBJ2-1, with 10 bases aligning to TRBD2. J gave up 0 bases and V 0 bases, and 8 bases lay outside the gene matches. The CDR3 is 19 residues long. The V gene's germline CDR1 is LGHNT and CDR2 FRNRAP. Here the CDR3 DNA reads TGTGCTAGTGGTTTGGTCCCCGGGACTAGCGAGAGCTCCTACAATGAGCAGTTCTTC. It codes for CASGLVPGTSESSYNEQFF. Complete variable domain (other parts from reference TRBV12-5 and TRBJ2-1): DARVTQTPRHKVTEMGQEVTMRCQPILGHNTVFWYRQTMMQGLELLAYFRNRAPLDDSGMPKDRFSAEMPDATLATLKIQPSEPRDSAVYFCASGLVPGTSESSYNEQFFGPGTRLTVL.

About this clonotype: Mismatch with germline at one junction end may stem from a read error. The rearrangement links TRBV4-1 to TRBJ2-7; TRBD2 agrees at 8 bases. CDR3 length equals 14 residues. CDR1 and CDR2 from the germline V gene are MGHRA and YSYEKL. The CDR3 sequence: CASSGGAGDYEQYF. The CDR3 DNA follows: TGTGCCAGCAGCGGGGGAGCGGGGGACTACGAGCAGTACTTC.

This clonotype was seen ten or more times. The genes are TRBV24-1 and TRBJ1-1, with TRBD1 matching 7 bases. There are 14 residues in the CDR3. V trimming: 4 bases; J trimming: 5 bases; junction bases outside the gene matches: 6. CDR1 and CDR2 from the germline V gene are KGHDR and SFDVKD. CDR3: CATSDDRAGTEAFF. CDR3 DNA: TGTGCCACCAGTGACGACAGGGCAGGGACTGAAGCTTTCTTT.

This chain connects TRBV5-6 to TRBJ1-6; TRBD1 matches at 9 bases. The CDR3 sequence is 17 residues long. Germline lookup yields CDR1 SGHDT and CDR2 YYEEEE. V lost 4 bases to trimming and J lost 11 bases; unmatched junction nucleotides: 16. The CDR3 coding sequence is TGTGCCAGCAGCCTTTTACTTCCGGGACAGGGTATAACACCCCTCCACTTT. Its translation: CASSLLLPGQGITPLHF.

In DNA, the CDR3 is TGTGCCAGCAGCTTAAGGGTAGCCGGGGCCAACGTCCTGACTTTC. Amino acids: CASSLRVAGANVLTF. The genes are TRBV7-6 and TRBJ2-6; D gene ambiguous. This CDR3 has 15 amino acids. V was clipped by 2 bases and J by 4 bases, with 9 bases between them. The germline CDR1 and CDR2 sequences are SGHVS and FNYEAQ.

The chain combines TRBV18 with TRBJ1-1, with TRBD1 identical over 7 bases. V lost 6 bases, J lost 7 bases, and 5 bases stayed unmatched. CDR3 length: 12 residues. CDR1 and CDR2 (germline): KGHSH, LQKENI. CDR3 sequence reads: CASSQGEVEAFF. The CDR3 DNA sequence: TGTGCCAGCTCCCAGGGGGAGGTTGAAGCTTTCTTT.

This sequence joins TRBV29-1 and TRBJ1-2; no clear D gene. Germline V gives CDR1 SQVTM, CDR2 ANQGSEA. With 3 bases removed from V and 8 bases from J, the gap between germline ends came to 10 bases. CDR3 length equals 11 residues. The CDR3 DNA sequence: TGCAGCGTTGACCCTACTGAGGGCTACACCTTC. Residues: CSVDPTEGYTF.